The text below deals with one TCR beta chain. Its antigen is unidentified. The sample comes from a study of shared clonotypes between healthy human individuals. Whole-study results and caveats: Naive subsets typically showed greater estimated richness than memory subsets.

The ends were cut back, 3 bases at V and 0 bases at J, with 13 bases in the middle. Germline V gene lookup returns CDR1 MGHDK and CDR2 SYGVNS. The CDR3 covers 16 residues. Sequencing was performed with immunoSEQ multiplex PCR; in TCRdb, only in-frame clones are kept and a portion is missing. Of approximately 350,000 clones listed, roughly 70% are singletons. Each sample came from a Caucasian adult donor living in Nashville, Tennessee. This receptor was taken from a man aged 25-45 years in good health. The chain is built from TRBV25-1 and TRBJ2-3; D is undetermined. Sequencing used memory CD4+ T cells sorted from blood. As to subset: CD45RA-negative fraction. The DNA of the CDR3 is TGTGCCAGCAGTGACCCCACCTTGCCCAGCACAGATACGCAGTATTTT. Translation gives CASSDPTLPSTDTQYF.